These 9 T cell receptor beta chains were sequenced from one sample in a study of regulatory T cells in long-lasting Graves disease. Time point of the sample: persistent/refractory GD, antithyroid drugs over 5 years with positive TRAb. Preparation of the TCR library used RNA extracted from PBMCs. Building of the TCR beta libraries involved iRepertoire HTBI primers and Arm-PCR of CDR3 regions. TCRdb re-analysed the multiplex PCR reads in MiXCR, keeping a single row per CDR3 protein. The sample includes approximately 360,000 distinct CDR3 sequences, roughly 20% of them seen just once. This material consisted of peripheral blood mononuclear cells (PBMCs), taken when the disease was refractory, from a patient treated with antithyroid drugs. Receptor source: a middle-aged woman with Graves disease.

This clonotype was counted between two and nine times. The V gene is TRBV7-3, the J gene TRBJ2-7, with a possible D match to TRBD2 (6 bases). The V and J ends lost 0 bases and 5 bases respectively, with 14 bases between them. Germline lookup yields CDR1 SGHTA and CDR2 FQGTGA. The length of the CDR3 is 15 residues. As DNA, the CDR3 is TGTGCCAGCAGCTTAACGAGACTAGAAAACCACGAGCAGTACTTC. This gives the protein CASSLTRLENHEQYF.

This clonotype was counted a few times. The V call is TRBV27, the J call TRBJ1-5; a weak D match, TRBD1 (6 bases). V was shortened by 5 bases and J by 4 bases, with 9 bases between the two germline ends. Per germline, CDR1 MNHEY and CDR2 SMNVEV (reference sequence). CDR3 length equals 13 residues. The CDR3 sequence is CASSIQGNQPQHF. The CDR3 coding sequence is TGTGCCAGCAGTATACAGGGAAATCAGCCCCAGCATTTT.

This clonotype was observed many times. V is TRBV6-1 and J is TRBJ2-4, with TRBD1 matching 10 bases. CDR3 size: 21 residues. Per germline, CDR1 MNHNS and CDR2 SASEGT. V lost 6 bases and J lost 1; bases outside the gene matches: 21. Here the CDR3 reads CASSSGTGVRPGSMAKNIQYF. CDR3 nucleotides: TGTGCCAGCAGCTCCGGGACAGGGGTTAGGCCAGGTTCCATGGCCAAAAACATTCAGTACTTC.

In this sample, this clonotype turned up many times. The chain has TRBV29-1 and TRBJ1-4; D is possibly TRBD1 (5 bases). Germline loops: CDR1 SQVTM, CDR2 ANQGSEA. The CDR3 totals 13 residues. Trimming stripped 6 bases from V and 8 bases from J, with 16 bases between. CDR3 coding DNA: TGCAGCGTGCCAACGGGACTGGACGAAAAACTGTTTTTT. Protein sequence: CSVPTGLDEKLFF.

This sequence joins TRBV19 and TRBJ1-1; weak D call: TRBD1 (5 bases). The V end lost 4 bases, the J end lost 1 base, and 22 bases lay between the germline ends. The germline V gene encodes CDR1 LNHDA and CDR2 SQIVND (reference sequence). This CDR3 contains 18 residues. The CDR3 protein is CASSTPGLKHTKNTEAFF. The CDR3 DNA is TGTGCCAGTAGTACTCCGGGACTCAAGCACACAAAGAACACTGAAGCTTTCTTT.

Concerning this clonotype: The junction and the germline gene differ at one end; a read error may be behind it. The chain recombines TRBV5-1 with TRBJ2-7; no definite D call. Germline V gene data show CDR1 as SGHRS and CDR2 as YFSETQ. The CDR3 loop spans 14 amino acids. The CDR3 DNA follows: TGCGCCAGCAGCTTGAGTTGGGCGCCCTACAAGCAGTACTTC. Translation: CASSLSWAPYKQYF.

This clonotype came up a few times. The chain has TRBV15 and TRBJ1-2; 9 nucleotides match TRBD1. This CDR3 is 14 amino acids long. Unmatched junction bases numbered 20, after V lost 11 bases and J lost 13 bases. Germline V gene sequence: CDR1 LNHNV, CDR2 YYDKDF (reference sequence). CDR3 sequence (DNA): TGTGCCGCGCGGTGGTCCCGGGACAGGGATCCCCTCACCTTC. Its protein is CAARWSRDRDPLTF.

This clonotype has ten or more counts. This chain uses TRBV11-2 with TRBJ2-5; 8 nucleotides match TRBD1. Trimming cost V 5 bases and J 6 bases; bases outside gene matches: 11. Germline CDR1 and CDR2: SGHAT and FQNNGV. The CDR3 sequence is 15 residues long. This chain's CDR3 is CASSPRDGQGQTQYF. CDR3 DNA sequence: TGTGCCAGCAGCCCCAGGGACGGACAGGGTCAGACCCAGTACTTC.

This clonotype was seen once. This rearrangement joins TRBV3-1 to TRBJ2-7; 12 bases match TRBD2. In germline, CDR1 is LGHDT, CDR2 YNNKEL (reference sequence). The J segment lost 2 bases and the V segment lost 1 base, leaving 6 bases of the junction unmatched. CDR3 length equals 17 residues. The CDR3 nucleotides read TGTGCCAGCAGCCAAGTTGATGCTAGCGGGAGGGCCTACGAGCAGTACTTC. Its translation: CASSQVDASGRAYEQYF.